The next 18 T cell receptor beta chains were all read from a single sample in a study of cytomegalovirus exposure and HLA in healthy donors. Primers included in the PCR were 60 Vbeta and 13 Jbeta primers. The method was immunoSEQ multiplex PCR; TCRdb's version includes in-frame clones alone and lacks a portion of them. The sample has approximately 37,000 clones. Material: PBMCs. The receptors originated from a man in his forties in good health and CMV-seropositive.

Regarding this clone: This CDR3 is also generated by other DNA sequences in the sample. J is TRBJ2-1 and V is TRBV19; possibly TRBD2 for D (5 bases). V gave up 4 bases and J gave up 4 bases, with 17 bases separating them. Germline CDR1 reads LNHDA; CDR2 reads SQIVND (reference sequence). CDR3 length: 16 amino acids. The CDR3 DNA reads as TGTGCCAGTAGTAGGGAGCGAGAGACCATTTACAATGAGCAGTTCTTC. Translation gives CASSRERETIYNEQFF.

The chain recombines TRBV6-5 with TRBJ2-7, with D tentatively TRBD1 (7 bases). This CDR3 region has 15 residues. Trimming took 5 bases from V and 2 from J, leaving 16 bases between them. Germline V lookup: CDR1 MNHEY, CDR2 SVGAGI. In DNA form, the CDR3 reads TGTGCCAGCAGTCCCCCCCAGGGGGGAACCTACGAGCAGTACTTC. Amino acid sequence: CASSPPQGGTYEQYF.

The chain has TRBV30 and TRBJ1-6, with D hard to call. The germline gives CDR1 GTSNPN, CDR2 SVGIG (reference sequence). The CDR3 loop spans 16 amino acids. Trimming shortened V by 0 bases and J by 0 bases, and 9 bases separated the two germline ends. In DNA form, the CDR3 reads TGTGCCTGGAGTGTCGGCGGCAGCTCCTATAATTCACCCCTCCACTTT. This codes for CAWSVGGSSYNSPLHF.

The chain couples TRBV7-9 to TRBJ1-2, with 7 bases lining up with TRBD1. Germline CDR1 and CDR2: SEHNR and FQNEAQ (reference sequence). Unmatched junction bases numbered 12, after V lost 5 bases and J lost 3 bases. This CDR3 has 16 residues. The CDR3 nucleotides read TGTGCCAGCAGCCCGGACAGGTCGTGGTCGTACTATGGCTACACCTTC. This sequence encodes CASSPDRSWSYYGYTF.

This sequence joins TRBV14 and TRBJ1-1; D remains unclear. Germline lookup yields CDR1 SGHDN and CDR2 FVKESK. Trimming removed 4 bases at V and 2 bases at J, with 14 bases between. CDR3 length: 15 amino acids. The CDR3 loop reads CASSRYLSANTEAFF. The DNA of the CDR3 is TGTGCCAGCAGCCGGTACCTTAGCGCCAACACTGAAGCTTTCTTT.

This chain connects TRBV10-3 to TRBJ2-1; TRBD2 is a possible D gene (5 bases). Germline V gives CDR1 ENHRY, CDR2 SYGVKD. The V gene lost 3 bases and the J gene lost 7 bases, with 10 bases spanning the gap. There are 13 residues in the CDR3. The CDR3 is CAISDSSGNEQFF. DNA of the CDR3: TGTGCCATCAGTGACTCGAGCGGTAATGAGCAGTTCTTC.

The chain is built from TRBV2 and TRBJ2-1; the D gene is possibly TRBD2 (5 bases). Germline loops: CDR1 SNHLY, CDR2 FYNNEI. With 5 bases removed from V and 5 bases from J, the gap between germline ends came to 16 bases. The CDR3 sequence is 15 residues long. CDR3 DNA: TGTGCCAGCAGTTCTGGTTTAGCGACCCACAATGAGCAGTTCTTC. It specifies CASSSGLATHNEQFF.

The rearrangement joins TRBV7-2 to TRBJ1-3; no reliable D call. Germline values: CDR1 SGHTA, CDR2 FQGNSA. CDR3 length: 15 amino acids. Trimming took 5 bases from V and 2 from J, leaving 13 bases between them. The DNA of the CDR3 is TGTGCCAGCAGCCCCTACCGGGGTACTGGAAACACCATATATTTT. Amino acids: CASSPYRGTGNTIYF.

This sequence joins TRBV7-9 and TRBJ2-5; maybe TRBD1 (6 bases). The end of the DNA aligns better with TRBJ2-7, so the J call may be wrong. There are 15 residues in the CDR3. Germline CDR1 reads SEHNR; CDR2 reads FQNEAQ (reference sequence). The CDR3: CASSLPEGVYHEQYF. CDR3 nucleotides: TGTGCCAGCAGCTTACCCGAGGGGGTGTACCACGAGCAGTACTTC.

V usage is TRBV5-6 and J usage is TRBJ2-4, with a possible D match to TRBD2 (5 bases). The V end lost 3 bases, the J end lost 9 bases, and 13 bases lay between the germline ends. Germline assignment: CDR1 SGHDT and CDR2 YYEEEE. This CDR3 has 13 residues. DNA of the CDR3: TGTGCCAGCAGCTCCCGGACTCATGGCATTCAGTACTTC. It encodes CASSSRTHGIQYF.

The CDR3 DNA reads TGTGCCTGGAGTGTACGACAGATGAACACTGAAGCTTTCTTT. This codes for CAWSVRQMNTEAFF. V usage is TRBV30 and J usage is TRBJ1-1, with D perhaps matching TRBD1 (5 bases). The CDR3 covers 14 residues. V lost 0 bases to trimming and J lost 0 bases, with 8 bases between them. Per the germline V gene, CDR1 is GTSNPN and CDR2 is SVGIG (reference sequence). Filled out from reference TRBV30 and TRBJ1-1, the complete variable domain reads SQTIHQWPATLVQPVGSPLSLECTVEGTSNPNLYWYRQAAGRGLQLLFYSVGIGQISSEVPQNLSASRPQDRQFILSSKKLLLSDSGFYLCAWSVRQMNTEAFFGQGTRLTVV.

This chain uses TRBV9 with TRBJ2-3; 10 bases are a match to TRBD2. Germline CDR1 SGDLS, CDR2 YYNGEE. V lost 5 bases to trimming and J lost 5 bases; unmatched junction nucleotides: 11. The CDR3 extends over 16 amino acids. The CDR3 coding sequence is TGTGCCAGCAGTAAGCGTCCACTAGCGGGATTAGATACGCAGTATTTT. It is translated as CASSKRPLAGLDTQYF.

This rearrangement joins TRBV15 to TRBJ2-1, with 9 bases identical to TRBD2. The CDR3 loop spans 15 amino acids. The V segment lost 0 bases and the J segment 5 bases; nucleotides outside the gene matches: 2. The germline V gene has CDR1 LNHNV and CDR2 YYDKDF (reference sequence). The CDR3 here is CATSRETSGDNEQFF. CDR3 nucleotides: TGTGCCACCAGCAGAGAGACTAGCGGCGACAATGAGCAGTTCTTC.

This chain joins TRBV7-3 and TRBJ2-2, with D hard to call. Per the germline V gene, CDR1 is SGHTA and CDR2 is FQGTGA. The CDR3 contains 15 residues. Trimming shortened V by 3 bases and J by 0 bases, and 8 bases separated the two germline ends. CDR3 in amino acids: CASSFQSANTGELFF. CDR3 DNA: TGTGCCAGCAGCTTTCAATCAGCGAACACCGGGGAGCTGTTTTTT.

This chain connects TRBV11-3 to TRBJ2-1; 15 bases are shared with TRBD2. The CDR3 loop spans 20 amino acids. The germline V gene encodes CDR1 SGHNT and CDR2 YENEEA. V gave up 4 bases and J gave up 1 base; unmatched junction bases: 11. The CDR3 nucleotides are TGTGCCAGCAGCTCGAGGGGGGGACTAGCGGGAGGTGTGTCCTACAATGAGCAGTTCTTC. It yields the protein CASSSRGGLAGGVSYNEQFF. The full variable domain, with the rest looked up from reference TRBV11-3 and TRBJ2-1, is EAGVVQSPRYKIIEKKQPVAFWCNPISGHNTLYWYLQNLGQGPELLIRYENEEAVDDSQLPKDRFSAERLKGVDSTLKIQPAELGDSAVYLCASSSRGGLAGGVSYNEQFFGPGTRLTVL.

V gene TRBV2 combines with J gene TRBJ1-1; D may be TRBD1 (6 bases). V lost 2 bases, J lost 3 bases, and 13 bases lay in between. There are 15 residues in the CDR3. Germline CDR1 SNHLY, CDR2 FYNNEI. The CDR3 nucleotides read TGTGCCAGCAGTGAATGGACAGTCAGGGACACTGAAGCTTTCTTT. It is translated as CASSEWTVRDTEAFF.

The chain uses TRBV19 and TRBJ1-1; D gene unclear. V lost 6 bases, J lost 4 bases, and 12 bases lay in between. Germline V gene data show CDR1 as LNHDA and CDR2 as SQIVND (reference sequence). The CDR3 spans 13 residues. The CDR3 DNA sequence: TGTGCCAGTAGAGCCTTCCGTGGCACTGAAGCTTTCTTT. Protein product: CASRAFRGTEAFF.

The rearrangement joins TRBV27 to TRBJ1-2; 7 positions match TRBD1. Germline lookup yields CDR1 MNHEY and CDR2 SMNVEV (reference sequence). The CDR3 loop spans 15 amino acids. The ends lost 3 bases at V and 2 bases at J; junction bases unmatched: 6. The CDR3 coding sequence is TGTGCCAGCAGTTTTGCAGACAGGGTCAACTATGGCTACACCTTC. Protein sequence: CASSFADRVNYGYTF.